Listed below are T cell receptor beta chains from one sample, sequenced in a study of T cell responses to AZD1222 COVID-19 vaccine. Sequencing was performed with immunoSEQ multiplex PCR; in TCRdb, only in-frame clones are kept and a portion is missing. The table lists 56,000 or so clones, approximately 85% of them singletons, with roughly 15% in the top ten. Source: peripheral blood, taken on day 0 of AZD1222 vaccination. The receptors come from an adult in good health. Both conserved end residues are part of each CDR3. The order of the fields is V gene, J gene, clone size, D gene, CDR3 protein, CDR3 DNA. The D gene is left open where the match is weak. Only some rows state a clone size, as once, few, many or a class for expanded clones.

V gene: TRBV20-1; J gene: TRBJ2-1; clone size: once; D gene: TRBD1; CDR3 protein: CSASRYRGDEQFF; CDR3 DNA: TGCAGTGCTAGTAGATACAGGGGGGATGAGCAGTTCTTC
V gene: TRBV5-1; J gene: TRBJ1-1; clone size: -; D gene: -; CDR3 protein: CASRFRGGPREEAFF; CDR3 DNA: TGCGCCAGCCGCTTTCGAGGCGGTCCCCGCGAGGAAGCTTTCTTT
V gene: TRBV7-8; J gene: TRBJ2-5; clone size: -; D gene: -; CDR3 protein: CASSPQKETQYF; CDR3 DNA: TGTGCCAGCAGCCCGCAAAAGGAGACCCAGTACTTC
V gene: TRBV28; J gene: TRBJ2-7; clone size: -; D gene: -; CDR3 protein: CASSLFRSRTYEQYF; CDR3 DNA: TGTGCCAGCAGTTTATTTAGGAGTAGGACCTACGAGCAGTACTTC
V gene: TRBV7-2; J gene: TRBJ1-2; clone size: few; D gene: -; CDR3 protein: CASSQTPPDRYGYTF; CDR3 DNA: TGTGCCAGCAGCCAGACCCCGCCAGACCGCTATGGCTACACCTTC
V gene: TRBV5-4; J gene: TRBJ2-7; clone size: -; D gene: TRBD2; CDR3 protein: CASRGRTSGGSYEQYF; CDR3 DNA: TGTGCCAGCAGGGGAAGGACTAGCGGGGGGTCCTACGAGCAGTACTTC
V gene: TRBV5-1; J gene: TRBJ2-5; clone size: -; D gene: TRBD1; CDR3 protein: CASSLGDRGWGETQYF; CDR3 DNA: TGCGCCAGCAGCTTGGGGGACAGGGGATGGGGAGAGACCCAGTACTTC
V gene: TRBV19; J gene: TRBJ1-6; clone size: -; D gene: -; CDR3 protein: CASRTLGDSYNSPLHF; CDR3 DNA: TGTGCCAGTAGGACCCTAGGGGACTCCTATAATTCACCCCTCCACTTT
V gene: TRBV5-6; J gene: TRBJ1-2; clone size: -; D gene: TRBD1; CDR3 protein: CASRRQGGINGYTF; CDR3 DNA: TGTGCCAGCAGACGACAGGGAGGTATCAATGGCTACACCTTC
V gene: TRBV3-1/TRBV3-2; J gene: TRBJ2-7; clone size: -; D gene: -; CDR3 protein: CASSRAGNEQYF; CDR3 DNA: TGTGCCAGCAGCCGTGCGGGAAACGAGCAGTACTTC
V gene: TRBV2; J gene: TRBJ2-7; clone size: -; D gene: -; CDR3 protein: CASRNDGPEQYF; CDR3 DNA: TGTGCCAGCAGAAACGACGGACCCGAGCAGTACTTC
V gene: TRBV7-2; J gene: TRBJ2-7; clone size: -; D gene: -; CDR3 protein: CASSLVWGMGSYEQYF; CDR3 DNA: TGTGCCAGCAGCTTAGTCTGGGGTATGGGCTCCTACGAGCAGTACTTC
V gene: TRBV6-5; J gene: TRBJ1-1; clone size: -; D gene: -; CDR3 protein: CASSYSAGEFTEAFF; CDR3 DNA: TGTGCCAGCAGTTACTCGGCAGGGGAATTCACTGAAGCTTTCTTT
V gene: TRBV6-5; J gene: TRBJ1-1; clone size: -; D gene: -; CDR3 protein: CASSFTGRNTEAFF; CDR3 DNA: TGTGCCAGCAGCTTTACAGGGAGGAACACTGAAGCTTTCTTT
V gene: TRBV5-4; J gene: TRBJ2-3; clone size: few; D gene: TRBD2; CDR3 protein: CASSPLGPAGEVDTQYF; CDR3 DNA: TGTGCCAGCAGCCCCCTAGGGCCCGCGGGGGAGGTAGATACGCAGTATTTT
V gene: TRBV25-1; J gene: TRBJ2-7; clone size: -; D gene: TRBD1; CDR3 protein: CASSGHNRGSYEQYF; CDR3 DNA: TGTGCCAGCAGTGGTCACAACAGGGGCTCCTACGAGCAGTACTTC
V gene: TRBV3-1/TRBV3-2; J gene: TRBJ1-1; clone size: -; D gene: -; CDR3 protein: CASSPQRGRGPEAFF; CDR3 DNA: TGTGCCAGCAGCCCCCAGCGGGGCAGGGGACCTGAAGCTTTCTTT
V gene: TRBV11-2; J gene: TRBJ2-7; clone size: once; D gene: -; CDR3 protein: CASSLDMGSLLPYEQYF; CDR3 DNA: TGTGCCAGCAGCTTAGATATGGGCAGCCTTCTACCCTACGAGCAGTACTTC
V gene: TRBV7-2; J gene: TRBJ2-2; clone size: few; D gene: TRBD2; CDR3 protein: CASSRTSGGANTGELFF; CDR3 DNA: TGTGCCAGCAGTCGGACTAGCGGGGGTGCGAACACCGGGGAGCTGTTTTTT
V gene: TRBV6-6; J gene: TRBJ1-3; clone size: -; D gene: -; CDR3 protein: CASRRLDTRTGNTIYF; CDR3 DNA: TGTGCCAGCAGAAGATTGGACACGAGAACTGGAAACACCATATATTTT
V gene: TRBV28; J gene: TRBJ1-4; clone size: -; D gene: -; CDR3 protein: CASRGQVTNKKLFF; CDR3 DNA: TGTGCCAGCAGGGGGCAGGTGACTAATAAAAAACTGTTTTTT
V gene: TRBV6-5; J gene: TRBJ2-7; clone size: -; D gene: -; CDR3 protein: CASTAGQFYEQYF; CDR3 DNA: TGTGCCAGCACCGCCGGACAATTCTACGAGCAGTACTTC
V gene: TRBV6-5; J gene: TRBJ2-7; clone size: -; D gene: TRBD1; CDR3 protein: CASTKRTGAPEQYF; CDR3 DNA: TGTGCCAGCACAAAACGGACAGGGGCACCAGAGCAGTACTTC
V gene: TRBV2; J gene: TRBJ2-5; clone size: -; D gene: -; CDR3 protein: CASRMQGGPQYF; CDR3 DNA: TGTGCCAGCAGGATGCAGGGGGGGCCCCAGTACTTC
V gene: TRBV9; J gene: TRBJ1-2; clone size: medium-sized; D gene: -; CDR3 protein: CASSVDGRQVASGYTF; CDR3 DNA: TGTGCCAGCAGCGTAGACGGTCGACAGGTGGCAAGCGGCTACACCTTC
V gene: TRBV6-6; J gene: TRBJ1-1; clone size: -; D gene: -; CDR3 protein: CASSHRWRGLMNTEAFF; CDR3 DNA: TGTGCCAGCAGTCATCGTTGGCGGGGGCTAATGAACACTGAAGCTTTCTTT